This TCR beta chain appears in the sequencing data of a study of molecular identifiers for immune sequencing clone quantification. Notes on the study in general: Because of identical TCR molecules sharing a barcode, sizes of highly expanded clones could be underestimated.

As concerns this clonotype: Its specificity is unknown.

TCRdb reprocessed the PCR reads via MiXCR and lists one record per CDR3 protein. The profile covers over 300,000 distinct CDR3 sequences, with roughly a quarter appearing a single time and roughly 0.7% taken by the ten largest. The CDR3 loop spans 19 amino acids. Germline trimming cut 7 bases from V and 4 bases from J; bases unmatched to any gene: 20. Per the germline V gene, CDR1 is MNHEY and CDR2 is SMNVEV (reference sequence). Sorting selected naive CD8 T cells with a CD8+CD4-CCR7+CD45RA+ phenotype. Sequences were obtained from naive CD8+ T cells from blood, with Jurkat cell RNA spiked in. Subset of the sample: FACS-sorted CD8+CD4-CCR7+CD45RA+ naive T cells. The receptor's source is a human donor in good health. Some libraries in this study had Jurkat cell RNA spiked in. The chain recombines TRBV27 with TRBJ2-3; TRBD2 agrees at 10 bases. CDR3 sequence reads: CASTPLSSGGAGGADTQYF. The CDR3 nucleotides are TGTGCCAGCACCCCACTTTCGAGCGGGGGGGCTGGAGGCGCAGATACGCAGTATTTT.